One TCR beta chain is described in this entry. Antigen: not known. This sample stems from a study of T cells expressing NK-cell markers. The germline CDR1 and CDR2 sequences are SGHAT and FQDESV (reference sequence). There are 18 residues in the CDR3. Points from the study as a whole: The same clonotypes also predominated in the CD3+CD56-NKG2C+ fraction of a handful of donors.

TCRdb re-called the 5' RACE reads and gives one entry per CDR3 protein, without DNA. Recorded for this sample: a few hundred thousand distinct CDR3 sequences. The sample taken for sequencing was blood T cells: a sorted CD56 or NKG2C T cell subset, CD4+ or CD8+ T cells, or bulk PBMC T cells (not recorded which). The TCR was taken from a man aged 18-75 years in good health. This chain connects TRBV11-1 to TRBJ2-3. CDR3 protein: CASSPDWNGDLITDTQYF.